Shown below are 13 T cell receptor beta chains from a single sample sequenced in a study of T cells after posttransplantation cyclophosphamide. This table comes from immunoSEQ multiplex PCR, and its TCRdb copy is limited to in-frame clones, with some not included. Recorded here are tens of thousands of clones, with no singletons, and the ten leading clones hold 2% to 2.5%. The sequenced sample consisted of PBMCs. Receptors were obtained from a man between 50 and 59 years old in good health, CMV-negative, and a related stem cell transplant donor.

This clone occurred many times. The rearrangement joins TRBV5-4 to TRBJ2-5; D is possibly TRBD2 (5 bases). This CDR3 region has 15 residues. V dropped 0 bases and J dropped 2 bases, with 11 bases sitting between them. The germline CDR1 and CDR2 sequences are SGHNT and YYREEE (reference sequence). The CDR3 nucleotides are TGTGCCAGCAGCTTGGGGCAGGAGGTACAAGAGACCCAGTACTTC. This encodes CASSLGQEVQETQYF.

Many counts were recorded for this clone. The rearrangement joins TRBV5-4 to TRBJ2-2; 8 positions match TRBD2. The ends lost 4 bases at V and 6 bases at J; junction bases unmatched: 11. The CDR3 is made up of 16 amino acids. Germline lookup yields CDR1 SGHNT and CDR2 YYREEE (reference sequence). CDR3 DNA: TGTGCCAGCAGCCTCGCGGCGGGGGGTGGCTCCGGGGAGCTGTTTTTT. This gives the protein CASSLAAGGGSGELFF.

This clone has at least ten counts. At one of its ends the junction is not consistent with the germline gene, which may arise from a read error. J is TRBJ2-7 and V is TRBV2; tentatively, D is TRBD2 (5 bases). This CDR3 is built from 13 residues. CDR1 and CDR2 from the germline V gene are SNHLY and FYNNEI. This CDR3 is CASSVTISDEQYF. CDR3 nucleotide sequence: TGTGCCAGCAGTGTGACTATCTCCGACGAGCAGTACTTC.

Ten or more counts support this clone. The chain couples TRBV7-6 to TRBJ2-1, with 8 bases lining up with TRBD2. Trimming cost V 0 bases and J 9 bases; bases outside gene matches: 7. The CDR3 has 15 amino acids. Germline loops: CDR1 SGHVS, CDR2 FNYEAQ. The CDR3 DNA reads as TGTGCCAGCAGCTTAGCACTTAGCGGGGAGGTTGAGCAGTTCTTC. Translating gives CASSLALSGEVEQFF. The full variable domain, its missing parts supplied by reference TRBV7-6 and TRBJ2-1, is GAGVSQSPRYKVTKRGQDVALRCDPISGHVSLYWYRQALGQGPEFLTYFNYEAQQDKSGLPNDRFSAERPEGSISTLTIQRTEQRDSAMYRCASSLALSGEVEQFFGPGTRLTVL.

This clone was recorded many times. This chain links TRBV10-3 with TRBJ1-2; D not certain. Trimming took 2 bases from V and 6 from J, leaving 13 bases between them. Per the germline V gene, CDR1 is ENHRY and CDR2 is SYGVKD. The CDR3 contains 14 residues. The CDR3 DNA reads as TGTGCCATCAGTGAGCCCGCGCTATCGCATGGCTACACCTTC. It yields the protein CAISEPALSHGYTF.

This clone appeared a few times. V and J are TRBV11-2 and TRBJ1-1; tentatively, D is TRBD1 (5 bases). The germline V and J ends were trimmed by 5 bases and 3 bases, with 13 bases remaining between them. Germline CDR1 and CDR2: SGHAT and FQNNGV. The CDR3 spans 14 residues. CDR3 amino acids: CASSIHSGDTEAFF. The CDR3 region has the DNA TGTGCCAGCAGCATTCACTCGGGGGACACTGAAGCTTTCTTT.

This clone was seen ten or more times. The chain combines TRBV2 with TRBJ2-7; no reliable D call. Germline CDR1 and CDR2: SNHLY and FYNNEI. The CDR3 is 11 residues long. V dropped 7 bases and J dropped 5 bases, with 9 bases sitting between them. Here the CDR3 DNA reads TGTGCCAGCACGCGCGGCCACGAGCAGTACTTC. As protein: CASTRGHEQYF.

This clone has at least ten counts. The chain links TRBV19 to TRBJ1-1, with D maybe TRBD1 (5 bases). Deletions cut 6 bases from V and 1 base from J, with 9 bases between. Per germline, CDR1 LNHDA and CDR2 SQIVND (reference sequence). The CDR3 extends over 13 amino acids. The CDR3 loop is CASSLTGNTEAFF. The CDR3 DNA is TGTGCCAGTAGCCTAACAGGGAACACTGAAGCTTTCTTT.

At least ten counts were recorded for this clone. The genes are TRBV5-5 and TRBJ1-5; D is uncertain. This CDR3 comprises 16 residues. From germline, CDR1 is SGHKS and CDR2 YYEKEE (reference sequence). The V gene lost 4 bases and the J gene lost 3 bases, with 17 bases spanning the gap. The CDR3 here is CASSPTPDTLNQPQHF. CDR3 bases: TGTGCCAGCAGCCCAACTCCCGACACCCTCAATCAGCCCCAGCATTTT.

Many counts were recorded for this clone. The rearrangement links TRBV25-1 to TRBJ1-1; D not resolved. The CDR3 has 13 residues. Trimming took 0 bases from V and 3 from J, leaving 5 bases between them. CDR1 is MGHDK and CDR2 is SYGVNS in the germline V gene. CDR3 protein: CASSEYSYTEAFF. The CDR3 nucleotides read TGTGCCAGCAGTGAATACAGTTACACTGAAGCTTTCTTT.

This clone was counted ten times or more. The chain carries TRBV6-5 and TRBJ1-3; no clear D. V was pared by 7 bases and J by 8 bases, with 18 bases between. The length of the CDR3 is 14 residues. CDR1 MNHEY and CDR2 SVGAGI come from the germline V gene. The DNA for the CDR3 is TGTGCCAGCAATATCCGGCTAGGAGGTTACACCATATATTTT. Encoded protein: CASNIRLGGYTIYF.

The sample holds many counts of this clone. J is TRBJ2-1 and V is TRBV4-2; TRBD1 matches 11 bases. The V and J ends lost 2 bases and 6 bases, in that order; junction bases with no gene match: 6. This CDR3 comprises 16 residues. Germline V gives CDR1 LGHNA, CDR2 YNFKEQ. Here the CDR3 DNA reads TGTGCCAGCAGCCAACCCCTAGGGACAGGGGGCAATGAGCAGTTCTTC. It translates to CASSQPLGTGGNEQFF.

The chain combines TRBV25-1 with TRBJ2-5; 9 bases are a match to TRBD1. The better agreement between TRBJ2-7 and the DNA end casts doubt on the J call. The CDR3 is 18 amino acids. CDR1 is MGHDK and CDR2 is SYGVNS in the germline V gene. For the CDR3, the DNA is TGTGCCAGCAGTGGCCCGATCCGGGACAGGGCGAGGTCCTACGAGCAGTACTTC. Translated, it gives CASSGPIRDRARSYEQYF.